Described below is a single T cell receptor beta chain sequence and its context. The sample originates from a study of identical twins. Each donor (without exception) was a healthy Caucasian. It was template switching that added a universal primer site, and there were unique molecular identifiers on the cDNA. TCRdb independently ran MiXCR on the 5' RACE reads; one entry per CDR3 protein. The sample shows roughly 470,000 distinct CDR3 sequences, roughly an eighth of them seen only once. This CDR3 has 19 residues. V lost 5 bases to trimming and J lost 1 base; unmatched junction nucleotides: 16. Germline assignment: CDR1 SGHAT and CDR2 FQNNGV. This sample was also put to use in a study of yellow fever vaccine responses in identical twins.

The gene calls are TRBV11-2 and TRBJ2-3, with 9 bases identical to TRBD2. The sequence was collected from a woman aged 18-29 years in good health. What was sequenced was CD4+ T cells sorted from blood. CDR3 in amino acids: CASSPQFNQRGARTDTQYF. In nucleotides, the CDR3 is TGTGCCAGCAGCCCTCAATTTAATCAGCGGGGGGCCCGCACAGATACGCAGTATTTT. The full variable domain, in which reference TRBV11-2 and TRBJ2-3 provide the parts outside the CDR3, is EAGVAQSPRYKIIEKRQSVAFWCNPISGHATLYWYQQILGQGPKLLIQFQNNGVVDDSQLPKDRFSAERLKGVDSTLKIQPAKLEDSAVYLCASSPQFNQRGARTDTQYFGPGTRLTVL.